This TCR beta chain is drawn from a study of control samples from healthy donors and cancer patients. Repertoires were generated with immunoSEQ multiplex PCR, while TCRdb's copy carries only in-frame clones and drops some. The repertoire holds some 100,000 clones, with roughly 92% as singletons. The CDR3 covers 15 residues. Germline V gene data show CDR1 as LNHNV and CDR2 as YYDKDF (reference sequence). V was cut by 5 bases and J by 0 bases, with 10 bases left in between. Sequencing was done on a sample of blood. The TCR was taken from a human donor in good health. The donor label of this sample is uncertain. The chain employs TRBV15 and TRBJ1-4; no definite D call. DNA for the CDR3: TGTGCCACCAGCGACGGAACGGCAACTAATGAAAAACTGTTTTTT. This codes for CATSDGTATNEKLFF.